A single sample gave rise to the 12 T cell receptor beta chains below, sequenced in a study of CD8+ T cells in alopecia areata listed by TCRdb under 2018. This sample's time point label indicates: 20 to 30 weeks on oral tofacitinib. Reading the label with the study, this specimen's treatment or condition is: oral pan-JAK inhibitor, 5-10 mg twice daily. Libraries were made using the immunoSEQ multiplex PCR assay. RNA was extracted from all samples and reverse transcribed into cDNA as template for TCR sequencing. Imported from immuneACCESS, the table was reduced by TCRdb to in-frame sequences with V and J called. These copies leave out some clones; in studies compared against another copy, an unresolved V gene accounts for under half, and the cause of the remainder is not known. The sample records 150,000 to 200,000 clones, over 45% of which are singletons. The ten largest clones add up to 5.5% to 6% of the sample.

The source material was CD4+ T cells sorted from blood, sampled at week 24, from a patient treated with tofacitinib. The receptor source for this set is a human donor with alopecia areata.

The DNA for the CDR3 is TGTGCCAGCAGCTTGGAAGGTAGCGGGAGCTACGAGCAGTACTTC. Translated: CASSLEGSGSYEQYF. The V gene is TRBV5-4, the J gene TRBJ2-7; the match to TRBD2 covers 9 bases. Losses at the gene ends were 0 bases for V and 3 bases for J; bases not matched to a gene: 4. This CDR3 has 15 amino acids. The germline V gene has CDR1 SGHNT and CDR2 YYREEE (reference sequence).

This clone was counted between two and nine times. The chain joins TRBV5-1 to TRBJ2-7, with TRBD2 identical over 12 bases. V was pared by 3 bases and J by 3 bases, with 16 bases of the junction left unmatched. The length of the CDR3 is 19 residues. Germline CDR1 SGHRS, CDR2 YFSETQ. The CDR3 spells CASSSTLAGGVKGVYEQYF. The DNA of the CDR3 is TGCGCCAGCAGCTCGACACTAGCGGGAGGAGTAAAGGGGGTCTACGAGCAGTACTTC.

CDR3 DNA: TGTGCCAGCAGCTCCACTGGGGTTAGTCAGCCCCAGCATTTT. Encoded protein: CASSSTGVSQPQHF. The genes are TRBV7-6 and TRBJ1-5; no clear D gene. CDR1 and CDR2 from the germline V gene are SGHVS and FNYEAQ. This CDR3 comprises 14 residues. Trimming removed 4 bases from V and 6 bases from J, with 13 bases in between.

The chain uses TRBV27 and TRBJ2-6; D is perhaps TRBD1 or TRBD2 (5 bases each). CDR1 is MNHEY and CDR2 is SMNVEV in the germline V gene (reference sequence). The CDR3 extends over 16 amino acids. V dropped 6 bases and J dropped 2 bases, with 14 bases sitting between them. The CDR3 DNA reads as TGTGCCAGCAGAGACGGGTGGGACCCTGGGGCCAACGTCCTGACTTTC. This codes for CASRDGWDPGANVLTF.

This clone came up many times. The chain has TRBV5-4 and TRBJ2-1; D is unresolved. Germline CDR1 is SGHNT and CDR2 is YYREEE (reference sequence). Trimming took 0 bases from V and 2 from J, leaving 9 bases between them. This CDR3 has 15 residues. DNA for the CDR3: TGTGCCAGCAGCTTGGGTACTGGAACCTACAATGAGCAGTTCTTC. Residues: CASSLGTGTYNEQFF. Together with reference TRBV5-4 and TRBJ2-1, the CDR3 gives the full variable domain: ETGVTQSPTHLIKTRGQQVTLRCSSQSGHNTVSWYQQALGQGPQFIFQYYREEENGRGNFPPRFSGLQFPNYSSELNVNALELDDSALYLCASSLGTGTYNEQFFGPGTRLTVL.

This chain joins TRBV19 and TRBJ1-5; D may be TRBD1 (5 bases). The germline V and J ends were trimmed by 4 bases and 0 bases, with 10 bases remaining between them. The CDR3 extends over 15 amino acids. Per germline, CDR1 LNHDA and CDR2 SQIVND (reference sequence). Here the CDR3 DNA reads TGTGCCAGTAGTAACTACAGGACTAGCAATCAGCCCCAGCATTTT. This encodes CASSNYRTSNQPQHF.

The rearrangement links TRBV6-5 to TRBJ1-4, with D perhaps TRBD1 (6 bases). The CDR3 runs 15 residues. Germline V gene sequence: CDR1 MNHEY, CDR2 SVGAGI. The V gene lost 2 bases and the J gene lost 7 bases, with 14 bases spanning the gap. The CDR3 loop is CASSYHQGFPEKLFF. The CDR3 DNA reads as TGTGCCAGCAGTTACCATCAGGGGTTCCCTGAAAAACTGTTTTTT.

The rearrangement links TRBV7-3 to TRBJ2-5; D is undetermined. The germline V gene encodes CDR1 SGHTA and CDR2 FQGTGA. There are 14 residues in the CDR3. V was clipped by 5 bases and J by 1 base, with 11 bases between them. Here the CDR3 reads CASSLGGSQETQYF. The CDR3 DNA is TGTGCCAGCAGCCTGGGCGGATCCCAAGAGACCCAGTACTTC.

This clone appeared a single time. This chain links TRBV6-5 with TRBJ1-1; D remains ambiguous. The CDR3 length is 11 residues. Germline CDR1 is MNHEY and CDR2 is SVGAGI. V lost 2 bases, J lost 7 bases, and 5 bases lay in between. CDR3 DNA: TGTGCCAGCAGTTACGTTGGTGAAGCTTTCTTT. Amino acids: CASSYVGEAFF.

The chain carries TRBV7-2 and TRBJ2-7; D is unclear. Trimming took off 3 bases at V and 0 bases at J, with 3 bases between the two ends. Per the germline V gene, CDR1 is SGHTA and CDR2 is FQGNSA. The CDR3 has 12 residues. CDR3 protein: CASSLGSYEQYF. In DNA, the CDR3 is TGTGCCAGCAGCTTGGGCTCCTACGAGCAGTACTTC.

The genes are TRBV4-2 and TRBJ2-1; 10 nucleotides line up with TRBD1. The V gene end was trimmed by 1 base and the J gene end by 4 bases; junction bases not matched to a gene: 4. The germline CDR1 and CDR2 sequences are LGHNA and YNFKEQ. The CDR3 is 16 residues long. The CDR3 reads CASSQGDRGFYNEQFF. DNA for the CDR3: TGTGCCAGCAGCCAAGGGGACAGGGGTTTTTACAATGAGCAGTTCTTC.

This clone was seen only a few times. The chain is built from TRBV14 and TRBJ1-6; 7 bases fit TRBD1. CDR1 and CDR2 (germline): SGHDN, FVKESK. The J segment lost 6 bases and the V segment lost 5 bases, leaving 7 bases of the junction unmatched. The CDR3 loop spans 15 amino acids. The CDR3 region is CASSARQGLNSPLHF. The CDR3 nucleotides are TGTGCCAGCAGCGCGCGACAGGGACTTAATTCACCCCTCCACTTT.